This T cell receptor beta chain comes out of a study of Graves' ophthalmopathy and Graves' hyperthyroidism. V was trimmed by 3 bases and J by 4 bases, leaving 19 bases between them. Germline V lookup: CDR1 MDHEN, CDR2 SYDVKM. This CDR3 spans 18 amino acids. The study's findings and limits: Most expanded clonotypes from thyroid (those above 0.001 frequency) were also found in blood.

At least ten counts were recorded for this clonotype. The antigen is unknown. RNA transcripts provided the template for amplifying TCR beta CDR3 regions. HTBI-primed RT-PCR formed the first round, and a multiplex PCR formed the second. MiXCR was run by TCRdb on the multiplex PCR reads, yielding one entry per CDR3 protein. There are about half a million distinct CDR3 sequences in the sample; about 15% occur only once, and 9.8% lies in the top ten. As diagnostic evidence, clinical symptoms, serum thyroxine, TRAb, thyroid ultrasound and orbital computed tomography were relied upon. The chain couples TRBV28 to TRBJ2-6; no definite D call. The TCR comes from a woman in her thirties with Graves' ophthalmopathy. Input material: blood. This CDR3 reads CASSFVLARPAGANVLTF. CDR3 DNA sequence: TGTGCCAGCAGTTTTGTTTTAGCCCGCCCGGCCGGGGCCAACGTCCTGACTTTC.